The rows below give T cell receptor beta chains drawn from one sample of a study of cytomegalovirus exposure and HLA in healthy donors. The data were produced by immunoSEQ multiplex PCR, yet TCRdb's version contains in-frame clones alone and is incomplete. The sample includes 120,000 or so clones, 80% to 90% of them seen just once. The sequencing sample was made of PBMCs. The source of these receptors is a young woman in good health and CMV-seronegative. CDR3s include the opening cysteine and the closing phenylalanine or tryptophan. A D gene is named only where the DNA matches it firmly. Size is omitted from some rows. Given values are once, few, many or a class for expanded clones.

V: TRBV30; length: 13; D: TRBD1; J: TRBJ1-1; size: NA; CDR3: CAWRRLLTGSAFF; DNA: TGTGCCTGGAGGAGACTTTTGACAGGGTCAGCTTTCTTT
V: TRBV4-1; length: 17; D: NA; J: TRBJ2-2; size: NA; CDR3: CASSQEKGPSNTGELFF; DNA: TGCGCCAGCAGCCAAGAGAAGGGGCCCTCGAACACCGGGGAGCTGTTTTTT
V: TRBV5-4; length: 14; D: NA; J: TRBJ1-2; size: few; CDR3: CASSPGRANYGYTF; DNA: TGTGCCAGCAGCCCAGGCAGGGCTAACTATGGCTACACCTTC
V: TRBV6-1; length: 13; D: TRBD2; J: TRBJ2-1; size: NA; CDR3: CASSGTSGNEQFF; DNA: TGTGCCAGCAGTGGGACTAGCGGGAATGAGCAGTTCTTC
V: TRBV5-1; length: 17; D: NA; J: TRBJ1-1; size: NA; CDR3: CASSAGGASGQNTEAFF; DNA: TGCGCCAGCAGCGCGGGAGGAGCTTCAGGCCAGAACACTGAAGCTTTCTTT
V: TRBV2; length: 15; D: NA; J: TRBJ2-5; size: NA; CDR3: CASSEYSGYGETQYF; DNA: TGTGCCAGCAGTGAATATAGCGGCTATGGGGAGACCCAGTACTTC
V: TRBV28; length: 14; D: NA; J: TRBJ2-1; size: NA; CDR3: CASSSPQTYNEQFF; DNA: TGTGCCAGCAGTTCGCCCCAAACATACAATGAGCAGTTCTTC
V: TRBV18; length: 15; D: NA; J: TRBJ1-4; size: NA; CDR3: CASSPPQDGNEKLFF; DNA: TGTGCCAGCTCACCACCGCAGGATGGAAATGAAAAACTGTTTTTT
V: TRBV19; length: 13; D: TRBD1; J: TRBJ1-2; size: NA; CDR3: CASSRAGGRGYTF; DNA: TGTGCCAGTAGTAGGGCAGGGGGACGGGGCTACACCTTC
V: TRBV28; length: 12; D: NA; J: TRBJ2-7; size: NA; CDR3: CASRPVGGEQYF; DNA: TGTGCCAGCCGGCCTGTGGGGGGCGAGCAGTACTTC
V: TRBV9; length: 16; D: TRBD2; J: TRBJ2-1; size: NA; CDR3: CASSPSGLAFIDEQFF; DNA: TGTGCCAGCAGCCCTTCGGGACTAGCCTTTATTGATGAGCAGTTCTTC
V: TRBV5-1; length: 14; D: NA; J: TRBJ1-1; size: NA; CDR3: CASSQGTQNTEAFF; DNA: TGCGCCAGCAGCCAGGGCACCCAGAACACTGAAGCTTTCTTT
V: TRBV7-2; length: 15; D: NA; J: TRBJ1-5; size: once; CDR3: CASSLNQGNNQPQHF; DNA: TGTGCCAGCAGCTTGAACCAGGGAAACAATCAGCCCCAGCATTTT
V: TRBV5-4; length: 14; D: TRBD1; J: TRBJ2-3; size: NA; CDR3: CASSLDRDTDTQYF; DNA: TGTGCCAGCAGCCTGGACAGGGACACAGATACGCAGTATTTT
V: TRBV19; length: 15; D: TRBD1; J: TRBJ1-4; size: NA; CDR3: CASSMGQGSNEKLFF; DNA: TGTGCCAGTAGTATGGGACAGGGCTCTAATGAAAAACTGTTTTTT
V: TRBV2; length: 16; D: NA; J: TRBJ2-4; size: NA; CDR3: CASSEAVASGWDIQYF; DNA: TGTGCCAGCAGTGAAGCGGTCGCCTCGGGTTGGGACATTCAGTACTTC
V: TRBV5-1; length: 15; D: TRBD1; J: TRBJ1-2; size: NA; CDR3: CASSLAGTDSYGYTF; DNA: TGCGCCAGCAGCTTGGCCGGGACAGATTCCTATGGCTACACCTTC
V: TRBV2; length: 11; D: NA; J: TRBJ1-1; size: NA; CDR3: CASTNQVEAFF; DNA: TGTGCCAGCACGAACCAGGTCGAAGCTTTCTTT
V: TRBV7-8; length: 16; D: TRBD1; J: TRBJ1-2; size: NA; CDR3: CASSPGTALMGYGYTF; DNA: TGTGCCAGCAGCCCCGGGACAGCCCTAATGGGGTATGGCTACACCTTC
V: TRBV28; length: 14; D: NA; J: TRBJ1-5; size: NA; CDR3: CASSVQGRDQPQHF; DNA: TGTGCCAGCAGTGTCCAGGGGCGGGATCAGCCCCAGCATTTT
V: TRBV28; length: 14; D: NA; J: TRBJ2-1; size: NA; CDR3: CASSLYPGQDEQFF; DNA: TGTGCCAGCAGTTTATATCCAGGGCAGGATGAGCAGTTCTTC
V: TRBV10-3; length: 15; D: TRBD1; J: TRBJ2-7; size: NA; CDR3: CAISNRDSETLEQYF; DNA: TGTGCCATCAGTAACCGGGACAGCGAGACCCTCGAGCAGTACTTC
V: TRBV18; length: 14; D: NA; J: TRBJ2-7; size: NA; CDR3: CASSPSGQIYEQYF; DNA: TGTGCCAGCTCACCTTCTGGACAGATCTACGAGCAGTACTTC
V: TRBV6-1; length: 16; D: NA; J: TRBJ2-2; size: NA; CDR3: CASSEEAGGFSGELFF; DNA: TGTGCCAGCAGTGAAGAAGCAGGTGGATTCTCCGGGGAGCTGTTTTTT
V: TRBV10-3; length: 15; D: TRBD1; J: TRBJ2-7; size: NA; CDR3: CAISGDRGFSYEQYF; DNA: TGTGCCATCAGTGGGGACAGGGGGTTCTCCTACGAGCAGTACTTC
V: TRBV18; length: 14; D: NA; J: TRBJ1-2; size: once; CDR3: CASSPQGVDVGYTF; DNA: TGTGCCAGCTCACCACAGGGGGTGGATGTTGGCTACACCTTC
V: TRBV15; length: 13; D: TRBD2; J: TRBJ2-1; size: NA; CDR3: CATRLAGVREQFF; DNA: TGTGCCACCCGCCTAGCGGGAGTGCGTGAGCAGTTCTTC
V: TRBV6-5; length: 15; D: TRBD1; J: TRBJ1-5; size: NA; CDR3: CASSPGQVSNQPQHF; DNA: TGTGCCAGCAGCCCCGGACAGGTTAGCAATCAGCCCCAGCATTTT
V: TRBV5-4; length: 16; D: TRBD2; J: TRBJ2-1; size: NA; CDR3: CASSPGLAGAYNEQFF; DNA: TGTGCCAGCAGCCCTGGACTAGCGGGGGCATACAATGAGCAGTTCTTC
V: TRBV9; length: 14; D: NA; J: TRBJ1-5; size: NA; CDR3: CASSPRDIHQPQHF; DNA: TGTGCCAGCAGCCCAAGGGACATTCATCAGCCCCAGCATTTT
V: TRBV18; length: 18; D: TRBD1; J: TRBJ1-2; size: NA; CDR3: CASTKNARGTGTSYGYTF; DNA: TGTGCCAGCACGAAGAACGCTAGGGGGACAGGTACTAGCTATGGCTACACCTTC
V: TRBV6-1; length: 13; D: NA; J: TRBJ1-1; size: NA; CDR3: CASSEWQDTEAFF; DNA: TGTGCCAGCAGTGAATGGCAAGACACTGAAGCTTTCTTT